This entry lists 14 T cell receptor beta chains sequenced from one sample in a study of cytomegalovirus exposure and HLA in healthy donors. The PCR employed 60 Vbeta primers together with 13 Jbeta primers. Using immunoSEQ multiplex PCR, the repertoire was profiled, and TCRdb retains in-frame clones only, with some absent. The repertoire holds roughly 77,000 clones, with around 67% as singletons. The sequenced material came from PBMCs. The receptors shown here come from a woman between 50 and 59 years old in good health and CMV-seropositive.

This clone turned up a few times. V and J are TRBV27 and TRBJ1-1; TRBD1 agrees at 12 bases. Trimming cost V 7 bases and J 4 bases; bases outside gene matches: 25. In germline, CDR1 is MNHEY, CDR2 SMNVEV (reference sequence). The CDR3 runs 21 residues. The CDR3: CASNHLRWDRGRLGFGTEAFF. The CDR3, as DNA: TGTGCCAGCAATCACCTCAGGTGGGACAGGGGGCGCTTGGGCTTTGGCACTGAAGCTTTCTTT.

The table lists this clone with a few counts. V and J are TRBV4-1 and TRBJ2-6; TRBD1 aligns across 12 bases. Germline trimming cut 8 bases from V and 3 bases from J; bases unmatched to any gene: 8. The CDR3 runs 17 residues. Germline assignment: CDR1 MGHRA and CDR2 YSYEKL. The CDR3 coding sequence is TGCGCCAGCCAGAGGGACAGGGGGCCCTTTGGGGCCAACGTCCTGACTTTC. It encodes CASQRDRGPFGANVLTF.

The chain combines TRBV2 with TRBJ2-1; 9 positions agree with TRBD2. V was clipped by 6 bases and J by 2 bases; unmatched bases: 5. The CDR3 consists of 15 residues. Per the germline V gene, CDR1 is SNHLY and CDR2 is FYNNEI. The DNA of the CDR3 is TGTGCCAGCAGGGCGACTAGCGGCACCTACAATGAGCAGTTCTTC. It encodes CASRATSGTYNEQFF. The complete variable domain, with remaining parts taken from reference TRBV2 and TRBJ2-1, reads EPEVTQTPSHQVTQMGQEVILRCVPISNHLYFYWYRQILGQKVEFLVSFYNNEISEKSEIFDDQFSVERPDGSNFTLKIRSTKLEDSAMYFCASRATSGTYNEQFFGPGTRLTVL.

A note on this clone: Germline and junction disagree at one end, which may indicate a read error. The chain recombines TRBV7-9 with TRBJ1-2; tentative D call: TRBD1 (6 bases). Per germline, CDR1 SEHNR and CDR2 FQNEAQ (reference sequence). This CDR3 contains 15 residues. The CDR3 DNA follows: TGTTCCAGCAGCTCTAGTTCGACAGGATTTAGTAGCTACACCTTC. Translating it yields CSSSSSSTGFSSYTF.

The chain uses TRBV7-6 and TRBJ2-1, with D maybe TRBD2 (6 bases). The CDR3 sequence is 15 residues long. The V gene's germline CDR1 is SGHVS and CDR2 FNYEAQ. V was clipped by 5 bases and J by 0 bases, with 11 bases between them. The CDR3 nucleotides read TGTGCCAGCAGCCCCGGGGGACCCTCCTACAATGAGCAGTTCTTC. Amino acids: CASSPGGPSYNEQFF.

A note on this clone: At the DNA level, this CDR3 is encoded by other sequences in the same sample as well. CDR3 sequence: CASSSTGAQETQYF. The CDR3, as DNA: TGTGCCAGCAGCTCTACAGGGGCCCAAGAGACCCAGTACTTC. The gene calls are TRBV5-6 and TRBJ2-5, with 7 positions matching TRBD1. V shed 3 bases and J 1 base; nucleotides not matched to a gene: 3. The germline V gene encodes CDR1 SGHDT and CDR2 YYEEEE. This CDR3 region has 14 residues.

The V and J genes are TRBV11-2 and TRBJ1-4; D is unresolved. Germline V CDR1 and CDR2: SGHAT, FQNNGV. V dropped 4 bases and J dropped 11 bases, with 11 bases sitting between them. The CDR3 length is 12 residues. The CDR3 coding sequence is TGTGCCAGCAGCTCTAACGCGGGGAAACTGTTTTTT. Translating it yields CASSSNAGKLFF.

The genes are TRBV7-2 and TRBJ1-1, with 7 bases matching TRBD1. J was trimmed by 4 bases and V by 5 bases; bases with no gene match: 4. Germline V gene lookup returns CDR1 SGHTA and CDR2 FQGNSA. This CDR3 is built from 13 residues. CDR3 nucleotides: TGTGCCAGCAGCCGTCCAGGGGGCACTGAAGCTTTCTTT. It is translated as CASSRPGGTEAFF.

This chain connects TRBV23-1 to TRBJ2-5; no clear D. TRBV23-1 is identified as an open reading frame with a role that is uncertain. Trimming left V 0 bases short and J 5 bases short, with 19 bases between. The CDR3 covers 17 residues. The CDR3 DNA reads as TGCGCCAGCAGTCAATCGGCGTCAAGAGACTCTTTCGAGACCCAGTACTTC. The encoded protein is CASSQSASRDSFETQYF.

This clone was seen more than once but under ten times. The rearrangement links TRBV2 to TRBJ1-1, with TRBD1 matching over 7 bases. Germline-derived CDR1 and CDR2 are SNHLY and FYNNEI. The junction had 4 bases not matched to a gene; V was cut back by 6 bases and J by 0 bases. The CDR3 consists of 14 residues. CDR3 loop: CASRGQRLNTEAFF. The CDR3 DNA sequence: TGTGCCAGCAGGGGACAGAGATTGAACACTGAAGCTTTCTTT.

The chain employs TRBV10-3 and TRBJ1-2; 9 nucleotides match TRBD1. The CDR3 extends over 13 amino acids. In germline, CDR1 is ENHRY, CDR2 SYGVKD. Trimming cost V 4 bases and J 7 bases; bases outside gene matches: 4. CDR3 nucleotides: TGTGCCATCAGTGTCCGGGACAGGGCTGGCTACACCTTC. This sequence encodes CAISVRDRAGYTF.

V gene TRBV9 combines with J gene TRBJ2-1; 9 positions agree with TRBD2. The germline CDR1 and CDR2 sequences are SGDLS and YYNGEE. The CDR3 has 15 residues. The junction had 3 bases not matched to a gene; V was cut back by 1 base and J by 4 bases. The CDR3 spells CASSVILAGYNEQFF. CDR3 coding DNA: TGTGCCAGCAGCGTAATACTAGCGGGTTACAATGAGCAGTTCTTC.

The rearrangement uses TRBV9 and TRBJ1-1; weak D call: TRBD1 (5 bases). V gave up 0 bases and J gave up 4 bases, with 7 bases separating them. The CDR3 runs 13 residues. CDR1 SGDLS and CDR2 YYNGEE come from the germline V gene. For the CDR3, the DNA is TGTGCCAGCAGCGTAGAGCAGGGCACTGAAGCTTTCTTT. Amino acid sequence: CASSVEQGTEAFF.

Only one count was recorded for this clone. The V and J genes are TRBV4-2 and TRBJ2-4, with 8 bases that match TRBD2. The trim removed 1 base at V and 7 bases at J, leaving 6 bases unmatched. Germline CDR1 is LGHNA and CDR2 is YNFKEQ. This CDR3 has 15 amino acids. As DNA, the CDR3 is TGTGCCAGCAGCCAAGCGAGGACTAGCCAGAACATTCAGTACTTC. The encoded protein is CASSQARTSQNIQYF.